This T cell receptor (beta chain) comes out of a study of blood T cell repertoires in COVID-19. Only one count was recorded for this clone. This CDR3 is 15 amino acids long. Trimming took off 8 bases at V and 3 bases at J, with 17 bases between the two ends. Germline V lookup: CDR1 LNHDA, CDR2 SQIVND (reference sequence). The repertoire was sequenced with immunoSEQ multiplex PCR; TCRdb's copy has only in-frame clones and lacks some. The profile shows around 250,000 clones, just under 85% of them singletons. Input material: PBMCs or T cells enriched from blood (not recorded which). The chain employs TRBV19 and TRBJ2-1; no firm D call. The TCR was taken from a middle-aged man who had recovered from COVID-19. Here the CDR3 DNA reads TGTGCCAGTGGAAGATCGTCCCTAGGCTACAATGAGCAGTTCTTC. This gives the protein CASGRSSLGYNEQFF.